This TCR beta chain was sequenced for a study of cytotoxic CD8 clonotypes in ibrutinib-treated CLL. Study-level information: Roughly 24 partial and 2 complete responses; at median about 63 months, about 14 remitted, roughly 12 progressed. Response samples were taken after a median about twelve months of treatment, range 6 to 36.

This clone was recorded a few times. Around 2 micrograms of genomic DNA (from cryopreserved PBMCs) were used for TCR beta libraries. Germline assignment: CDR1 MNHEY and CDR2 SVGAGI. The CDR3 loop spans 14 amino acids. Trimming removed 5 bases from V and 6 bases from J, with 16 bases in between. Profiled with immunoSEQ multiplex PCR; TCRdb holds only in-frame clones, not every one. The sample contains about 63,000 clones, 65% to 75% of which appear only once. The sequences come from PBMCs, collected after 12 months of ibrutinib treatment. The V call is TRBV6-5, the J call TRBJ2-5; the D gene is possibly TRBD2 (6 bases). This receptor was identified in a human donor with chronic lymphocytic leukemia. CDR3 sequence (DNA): TGTGCCAGCAGTAAGGGACTGCCATGGCAGACCCAGTACTTC. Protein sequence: CASSKGLPWQTQYF.